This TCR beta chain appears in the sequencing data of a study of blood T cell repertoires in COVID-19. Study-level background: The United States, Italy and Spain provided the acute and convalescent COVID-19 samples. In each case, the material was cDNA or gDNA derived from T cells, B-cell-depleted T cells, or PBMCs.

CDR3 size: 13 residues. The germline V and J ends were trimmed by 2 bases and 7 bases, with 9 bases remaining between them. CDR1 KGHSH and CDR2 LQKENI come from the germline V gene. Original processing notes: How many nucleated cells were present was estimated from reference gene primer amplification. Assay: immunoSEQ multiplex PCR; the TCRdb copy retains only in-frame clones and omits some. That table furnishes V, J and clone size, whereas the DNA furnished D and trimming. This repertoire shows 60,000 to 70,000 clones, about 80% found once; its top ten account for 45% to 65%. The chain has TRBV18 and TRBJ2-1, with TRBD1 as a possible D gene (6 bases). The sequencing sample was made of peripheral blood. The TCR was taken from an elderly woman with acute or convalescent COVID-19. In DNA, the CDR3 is TGTGCCAGCTCACCAGGGACACGGAATGAGCAGTTCTTC. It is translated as CASSPGTRNEQFF. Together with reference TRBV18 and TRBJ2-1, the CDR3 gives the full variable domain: NAGVMQNPRHLVRRRGQEARLRCSPMKGHSHVYWYRQLPEEGLKFMVYLQKENIIDESGMPKERFSAEFPKEGPSILRIQQVVRGDSAAYFCASSPGTRNEQFFGPGTRLTVL.